Described below is a single TCR beta chain sequence and its context. What it recognizes is unknown. CDR1 and CDR2 from the germline V gene are KGHDR and SFDVKD. This CDR3 comprises 14 residues. The ends were cut back, 6 bases at V and 6 bases at J, with 14 bases in the middle. Sequenced by immunoSEQ multiplex PCR; TCRdb stores in-frame clones only, minus some. The sample comprises about 43,000 clones, around 78% of which are singletons, and about a tenth rests with the top ten. The entry originates in a study of vaccination effects on CD4 cells after COVID-19. In the study overall: Two-dose BNT162b2 or mRNA-1273 vaccination was given to participants.

The ViraFEST assay expanded antigen-specific CD4+ T cells with viral peptide pools before sequencing. Having been cultured for 10 days, the cells underwent CD4+ T cell isolation. Vaccine recipients, nucleocapsid antibody negative, had no prior SARS-CoV-2 infection. Cultures of approximately 2.1 million PBMC per well contained around 10 IU/ml IL-2 plus 10 ug/ml peptides. The receptor was derived from a human donor who received a COVID-19 vaccine. The sequencing here drew on CD4+ T cells from PBMCs cultured with SARS-CoV-2 spike peptides, taken before COVID-19 vaccination. The chain joins TRBV24-1 to TRBJ2-1; TRBD2 is a possible D gene (5 bases). The CDR3 coding sequence is TGTGCCACCAGTAAAGCAGTGGGAGTCAATGAGCAGTTCTTC. This sequence encodes CATSKAVGVNEQFF.